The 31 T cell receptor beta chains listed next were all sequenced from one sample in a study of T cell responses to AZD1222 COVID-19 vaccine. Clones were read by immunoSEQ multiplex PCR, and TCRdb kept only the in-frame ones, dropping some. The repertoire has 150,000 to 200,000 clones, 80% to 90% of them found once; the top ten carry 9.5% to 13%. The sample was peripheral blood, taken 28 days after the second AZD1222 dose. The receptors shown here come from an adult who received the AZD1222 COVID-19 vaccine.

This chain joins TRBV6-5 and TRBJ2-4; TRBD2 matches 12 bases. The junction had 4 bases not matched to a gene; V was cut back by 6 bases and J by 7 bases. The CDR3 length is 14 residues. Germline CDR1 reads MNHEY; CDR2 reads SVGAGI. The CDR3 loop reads CASSPGTSGNIQYF. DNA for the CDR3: TGTGCCAGCAGCCCAGGGACTAGCGGGAACATTCAGTACTTC.

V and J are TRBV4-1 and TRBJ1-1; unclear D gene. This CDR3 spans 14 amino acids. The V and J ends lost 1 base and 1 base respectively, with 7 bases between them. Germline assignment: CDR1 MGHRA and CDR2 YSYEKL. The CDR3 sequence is CASSQVQTNTEAFF. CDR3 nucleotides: TGCGCCAGCAGCCAAGTACAGACGAACACTGAAGCTTTCTTT.

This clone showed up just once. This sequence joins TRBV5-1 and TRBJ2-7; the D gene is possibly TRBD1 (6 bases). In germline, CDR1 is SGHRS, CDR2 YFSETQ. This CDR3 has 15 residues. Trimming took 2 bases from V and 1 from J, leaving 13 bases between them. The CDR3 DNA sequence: TGCGCCAGCAGCTTAGCAGGGGCGCCTTCCTACGAGCAGTACTTC. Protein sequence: CASSLAGAPSYEQYF.

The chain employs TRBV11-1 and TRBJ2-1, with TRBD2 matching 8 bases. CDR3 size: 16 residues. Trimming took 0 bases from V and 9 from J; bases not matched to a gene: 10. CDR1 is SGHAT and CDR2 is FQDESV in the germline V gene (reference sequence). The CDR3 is CASSLARAGGLGEQFF. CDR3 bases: TGTGCCAGCAGCTTAGCCCGGGCGGGGGGTCTAGGTGAGCAGTTCTTC.

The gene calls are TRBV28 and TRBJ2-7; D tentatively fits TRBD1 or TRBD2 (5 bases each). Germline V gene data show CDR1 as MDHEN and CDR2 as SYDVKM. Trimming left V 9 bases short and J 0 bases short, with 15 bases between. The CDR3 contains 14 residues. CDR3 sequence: CASTFGGASYEQYF. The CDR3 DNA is TGTGCCAGTACGTTTGGGGGAGCCTCCTACGAGCAGTACTTC.

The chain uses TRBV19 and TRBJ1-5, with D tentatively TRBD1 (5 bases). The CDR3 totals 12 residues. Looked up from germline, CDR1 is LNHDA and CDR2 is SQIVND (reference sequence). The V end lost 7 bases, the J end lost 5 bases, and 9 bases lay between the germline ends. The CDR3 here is CASTTGYQPQHF. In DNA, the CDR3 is TGTGCCAGTACCACAGGTTATCAGCCCCAGCATTTT.

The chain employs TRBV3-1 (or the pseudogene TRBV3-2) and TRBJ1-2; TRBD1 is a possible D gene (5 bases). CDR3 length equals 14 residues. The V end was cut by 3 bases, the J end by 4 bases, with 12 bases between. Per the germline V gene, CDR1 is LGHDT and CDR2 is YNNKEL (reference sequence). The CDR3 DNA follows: TGTGCCAGCAGCCATTCCCCAGGGCGCTATGGCTACACCTTC. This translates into CASSHSPGRYGYTF.

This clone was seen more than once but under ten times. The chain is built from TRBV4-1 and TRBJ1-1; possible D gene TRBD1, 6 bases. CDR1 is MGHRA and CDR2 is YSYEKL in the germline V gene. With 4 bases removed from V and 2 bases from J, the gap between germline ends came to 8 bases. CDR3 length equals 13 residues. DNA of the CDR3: TGCGCCAGCAGCCCGGGACAAAACACTGAAGCTTTCTTT. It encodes CASSPGQNTEAFF.

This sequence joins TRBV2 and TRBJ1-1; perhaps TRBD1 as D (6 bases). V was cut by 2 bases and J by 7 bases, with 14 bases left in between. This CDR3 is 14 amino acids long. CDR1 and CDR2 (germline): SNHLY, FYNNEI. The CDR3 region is CASSEKTGRSEAFF. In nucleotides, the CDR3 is TGTGCCAGCAGTGAAAAGACAGGCCGTAGTGAAGCTTTCTTT.

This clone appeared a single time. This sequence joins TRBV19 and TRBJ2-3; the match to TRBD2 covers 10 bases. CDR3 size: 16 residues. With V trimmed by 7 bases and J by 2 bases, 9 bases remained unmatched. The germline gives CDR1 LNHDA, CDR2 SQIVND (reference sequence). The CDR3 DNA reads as TGTGCCAGTACTTCCGGGACTAGCGAAGACACAGATACGCAGTATTTT. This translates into CASTSGTSEDTDTQYF.

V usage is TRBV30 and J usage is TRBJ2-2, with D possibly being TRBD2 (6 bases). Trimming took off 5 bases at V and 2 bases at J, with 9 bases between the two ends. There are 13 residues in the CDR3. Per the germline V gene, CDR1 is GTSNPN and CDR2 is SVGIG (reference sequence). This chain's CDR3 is CAWSGLNTGELFF. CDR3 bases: TGTGCCTGGTCGGGACTTAACACCGGGGAGCTGTTTTTT.

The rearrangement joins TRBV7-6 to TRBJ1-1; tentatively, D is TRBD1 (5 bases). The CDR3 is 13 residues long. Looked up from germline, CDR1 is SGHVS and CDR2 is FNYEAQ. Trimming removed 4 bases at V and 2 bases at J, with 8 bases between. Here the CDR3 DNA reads TGTGCCAGCAGCTATGGGGGAAACACTGAAGCTTTCTTT. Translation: CASSYGGNTEAFF.

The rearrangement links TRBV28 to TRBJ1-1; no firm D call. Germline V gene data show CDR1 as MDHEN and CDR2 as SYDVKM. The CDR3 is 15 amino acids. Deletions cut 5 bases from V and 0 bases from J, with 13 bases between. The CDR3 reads CASSPRALMNTEAFF. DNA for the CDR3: TGTGCCAGCAGTCCCCGGGCCTTGATGAACACTGAAGCTTTCTTT.

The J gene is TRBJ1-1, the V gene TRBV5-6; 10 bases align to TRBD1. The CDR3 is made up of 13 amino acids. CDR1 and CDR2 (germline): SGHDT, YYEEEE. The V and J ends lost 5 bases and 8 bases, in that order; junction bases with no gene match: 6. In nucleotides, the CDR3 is TGTGCCAGCAGGTGGGACAGGGGTGGAGAAGCTTTCTTT. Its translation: CASRWDRGGEAFF.

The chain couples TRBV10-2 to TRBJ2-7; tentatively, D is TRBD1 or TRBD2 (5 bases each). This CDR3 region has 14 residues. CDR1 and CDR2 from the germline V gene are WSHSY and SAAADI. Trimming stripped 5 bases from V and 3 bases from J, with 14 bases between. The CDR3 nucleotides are TGCGCCAGCAGTTGGGACGTAGGGGACTACGAGCAGTACTTC. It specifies CASSWDVGDYEQYF.

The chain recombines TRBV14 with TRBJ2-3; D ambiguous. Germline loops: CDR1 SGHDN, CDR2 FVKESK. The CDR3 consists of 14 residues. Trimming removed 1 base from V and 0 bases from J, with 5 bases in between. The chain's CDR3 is CASSQGTSTDTQYF. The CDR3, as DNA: TGTGCCAGCAGCCAAGGAACCAGCACAGATACGCAGTATTTT.

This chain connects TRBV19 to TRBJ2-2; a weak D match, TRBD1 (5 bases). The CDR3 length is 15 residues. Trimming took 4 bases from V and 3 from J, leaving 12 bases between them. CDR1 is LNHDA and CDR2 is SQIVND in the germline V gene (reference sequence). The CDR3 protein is CASSTPQGYTGELFF. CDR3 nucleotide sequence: TGTGCCAGTAGTACCCCCCAGGGTTACACCGGGGAGCTGTTTTTT.

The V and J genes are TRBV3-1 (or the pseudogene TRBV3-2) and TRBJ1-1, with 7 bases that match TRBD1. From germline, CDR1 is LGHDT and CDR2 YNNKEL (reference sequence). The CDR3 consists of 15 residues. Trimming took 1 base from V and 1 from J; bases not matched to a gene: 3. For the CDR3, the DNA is TGTGCCAGCAGCCAAGGGTGGACAGGGAACACTGAAGCTTTCTTT. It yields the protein CASSQGWTGNTEAFF.

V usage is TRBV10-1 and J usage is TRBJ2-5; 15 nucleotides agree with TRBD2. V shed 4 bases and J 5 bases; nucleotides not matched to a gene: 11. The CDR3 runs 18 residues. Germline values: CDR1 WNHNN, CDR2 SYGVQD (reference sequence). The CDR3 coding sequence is TGCGCCAGCAGTGGATCCGGACTAGCGGGGGGGCGAGGTGAGACCCAGTACTTC. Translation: CASSGSGLAGGRGETQYF.

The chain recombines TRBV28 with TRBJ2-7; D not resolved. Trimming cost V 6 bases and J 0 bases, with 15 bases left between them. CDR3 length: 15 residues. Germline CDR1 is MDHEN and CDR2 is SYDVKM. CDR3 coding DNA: TGTGCCAGCAGGCTAAGGGCCGACGACTCCTACGAGCAGTACTTC. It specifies CASRLRADDSYEQYF.

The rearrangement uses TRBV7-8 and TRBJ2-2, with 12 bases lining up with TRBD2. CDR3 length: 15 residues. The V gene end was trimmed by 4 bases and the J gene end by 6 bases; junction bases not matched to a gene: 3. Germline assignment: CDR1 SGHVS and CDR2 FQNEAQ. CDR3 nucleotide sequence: TGTGCCAGCAGCTGGACTAGCGGGGCGGCCGGGGAGCTGTTTTTT. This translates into CASSWTSGAAGELFF.

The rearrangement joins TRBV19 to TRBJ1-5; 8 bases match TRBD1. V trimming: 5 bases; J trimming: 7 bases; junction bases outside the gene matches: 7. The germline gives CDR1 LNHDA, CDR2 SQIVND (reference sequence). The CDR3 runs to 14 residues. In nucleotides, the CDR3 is TGTGCCAGTAGTGAGACCAGGGGGCACCAGCCCCAGCATTTT. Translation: CASSETRGHQPQHF.

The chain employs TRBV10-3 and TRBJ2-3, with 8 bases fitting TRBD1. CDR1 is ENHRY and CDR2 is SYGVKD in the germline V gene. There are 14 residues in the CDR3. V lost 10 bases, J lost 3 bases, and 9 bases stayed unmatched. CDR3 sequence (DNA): TGTGCCAACAGCCAGGGGGCGCGGACAGATACGCAGTATTTT. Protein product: CANSQGARTDTQYF.

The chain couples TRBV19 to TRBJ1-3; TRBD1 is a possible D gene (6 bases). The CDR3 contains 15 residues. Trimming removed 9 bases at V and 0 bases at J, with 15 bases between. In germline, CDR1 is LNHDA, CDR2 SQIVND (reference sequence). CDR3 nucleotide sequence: TGTGCCAGCCTCCCCGACAGGTCCTCTGGAAACACCATATATTTT. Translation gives CASLPDRSSGNTIYF.

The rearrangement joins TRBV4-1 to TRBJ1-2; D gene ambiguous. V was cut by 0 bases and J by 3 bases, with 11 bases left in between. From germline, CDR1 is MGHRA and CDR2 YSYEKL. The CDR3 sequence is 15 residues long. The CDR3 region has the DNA TGCGCCAGCAGCCAAGATGGTGGGCAGTACTATGGCTACACCTTC. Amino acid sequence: CASSQDGGQYYGYTF.

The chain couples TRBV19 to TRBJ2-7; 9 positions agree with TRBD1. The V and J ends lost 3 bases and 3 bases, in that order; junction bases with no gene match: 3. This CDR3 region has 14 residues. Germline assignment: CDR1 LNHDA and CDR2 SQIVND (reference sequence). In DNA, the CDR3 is TGTGCCAGTAGTATTCGGACAGGGGACTACGAGCAGTACTTC. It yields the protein CASSIRTGDYEQYF. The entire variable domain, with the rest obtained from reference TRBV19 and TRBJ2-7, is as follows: DGGITQSPKYLFRKEGQNVTLSCEQNLNHDAMYWYRQDPGQGLRLIYYSQIVNDFQKGDIAEGYSVSREKKESFPLTVTSAQKNPTAFYLCASSIRTGDYEQYFGPGTRLTVT.

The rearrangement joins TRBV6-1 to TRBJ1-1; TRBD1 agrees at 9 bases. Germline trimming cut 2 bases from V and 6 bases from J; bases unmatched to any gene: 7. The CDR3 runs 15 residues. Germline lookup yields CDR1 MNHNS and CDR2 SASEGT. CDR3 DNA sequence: TGTGCCAGCAGTGAAACCAGACAGGGGGGGGCTGAAGCTTTCTTT. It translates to CASSETRQGGAEAFF.

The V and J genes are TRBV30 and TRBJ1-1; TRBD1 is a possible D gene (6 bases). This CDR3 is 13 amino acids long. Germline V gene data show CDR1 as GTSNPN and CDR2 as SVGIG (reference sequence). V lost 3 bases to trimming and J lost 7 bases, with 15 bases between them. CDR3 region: CAWRAGAKGEAFF. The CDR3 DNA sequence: TGTGCCTGGAGGGCAGGGGCGAAAGGTGAAGCTTTCTTT. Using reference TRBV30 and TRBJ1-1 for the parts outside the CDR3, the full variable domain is SQTIHQWPATLVQPVGSPLSLECTVEGTSNPNLYWYRQAAGRGLQLLFYSVGIGQISSEVPQNLSASRPQDRQFILSSKKLLLSDSGFYLCAWRAGAKGEAFFGQGTRLTVV.

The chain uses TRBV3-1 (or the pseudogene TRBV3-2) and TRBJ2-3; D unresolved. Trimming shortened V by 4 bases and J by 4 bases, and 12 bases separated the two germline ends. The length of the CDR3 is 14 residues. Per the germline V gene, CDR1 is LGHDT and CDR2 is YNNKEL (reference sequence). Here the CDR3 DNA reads TGTGCCAGCAGCCCAAGACAAGGTGCAGATACGCAGTATTTT. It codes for CASSPRQGADTQYF.

The CDR3 region has the DNA TGCAGCGTTGGTTACAGGGAGGTCGGGGAGCTGTTTTTT. Its protein product is CSVGYREVGELFF. The rearrangement uses TRBV29-1 and TRBJ2-2, with D possibly being TRBD1 or TRBD2 (6 bases each). Germline-derived CDR1 and CDR2 are SQVTM and ANQGSEA. The CDR3 contains 13 residues. V was clipped by 4 bases and J by 7 bases, with 13 bases between them.

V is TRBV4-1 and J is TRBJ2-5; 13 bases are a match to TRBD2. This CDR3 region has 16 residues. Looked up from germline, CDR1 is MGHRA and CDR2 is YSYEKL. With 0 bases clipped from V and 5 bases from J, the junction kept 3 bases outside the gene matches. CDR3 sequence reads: CASSQDGTSGAETQYF. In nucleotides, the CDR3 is TGCGCCAGCAGCCAAGATGGGACTAGCGGGGCTGAGACCCAGTACTTC.